The 8 T cell receptor beta chains listed next were all sequenced from one sample in a study of blood T cells in healthy people across ages (dated by TCRdb to the mid-2010s). The library relied on 5' RACE. The sequencer listed for this sample is Illumina HiSeq 2500. A second about 7 to 12 cycle PCR used a sample-barcoded 5' primer and a J-beta primer mix. In-frame beta chains were kept once TCRdb had trimmed the public reads at Q25 with fastp and called clones with MiXCR. Rows with one shared CDR3 protein collapse into an entry with the most common genes and DNA. The sample records 850,000 to 1,100,000 distinct CDR3 sequences, around two fifths of which are singletons. The top ten constitute over 10% of the sample. The material sequenced was blood. Source of these receptors: a man between 18 and 35 years old in good health.

This clonotype has a single count. The junction and the germline gene differ at one end; a read error may be behind it. V gene TRBV12-3 or TRBV12-4 combines with J gene TRBJ2-1; 8 positions agree with TRBD1. CDR3 length: 16 residues. CDR3 DNA: TGTGCCGGCAGCCCCGTAGCTAGGACAGGGAACAATGAGCAGTTCTTC. This gives the protein CAGSPVARTGNNEQFF.

Concerning this clonotype: An end of the junction does not agree with germline; a read error may underlie this. This chain uses TRBV12-3 or TRBV12-4 with TRBJ2-6; 10 bases map to TRBD1. The CDR3 contains 18 residues. CDR3 in amino acids: CASSPPGQGISGANVPTF. The CDR3, as DNA: TGTGCCAGCAGTCCCCCGGGACAGGGGATCTCTGGGGCCAATGTCCCGACTTTC.

The J gene is TRBJ1-4, the V gene TRBV6-6, with 8 positions matching TRBD1. With 7 bases clipped from V and 4 bases from J, the junction kept 11 bases outside the gene matches. CDR3 size: 16 residues. CDR1 MNHNY and CDR2 SVGAGI come from the germline V gene (reference sequence). The CDR3: CASIRDRIDLNEKLFF. The CDR3, as DNA: TGTGCCAGCATTCGGGACAGGATCGACCTTAATGAAAAACTGTTTTTT.

This chain connects TRBV10-3 to TRBJ2-3; D may correspond to TRBD1 or TRBD2 (6 bases each). CDR1 is ENHRY, CDR2 SYGVKD, per germline. The CDR3 runs 16 residues. V was cut by 7 bases and J by 4 bases, with 21 bases left in between. CDR3 sequence (DNA): TGTGCCATCACCGGAGGGATAGGCAGGGGCTCAGATACGCAGTATTTT. It encodes CAITGGIGRGSDTQYF.

A note on this clonotype: A much larger clone differs by one base, so this may be a read error. CDR3 protein: CASRTQKKAGTLGKLFF. DNA of the CDR3: TGTGCCAGCAGGACGCAAAAAAAGGCAGGAACCCTCGGAAAACTGTTTTTT. The rearrangement uses TRBV12-3 or TRBV12-4 and TRBJ1-4; D ambiguous. The CDR3 sequence is 17 residues long. V lost 6 bases and J 10 bases, leaving 27 bases between the germline ends.

The chain couples TRBV12-3 or TRBV12-4 to TRBJ1-5; 7 nucleotides match TRBD1. The CDR3 spans 13 residues. Trimming at V came to 6 bases and at J to 5 bases, leaving 4 bases not matched to a gene. The CDR3 loop is CASRGQTDQPQHF. The DNA for the CDR3 is TGTGCCAGCAGGGGACAGACGGATCAGCCCCAGCATTTT.

In this sample, this clonotype turned up a few times. This chain connects TRBV4-3 to TRBJ2-7, with TRBD2 matching 7 bases. The trim removed 0 bases at V and 1 base at J, leaving 6 bases unmatched. The germline gives CDR1 LGHNA, CDR2 YSLEER. CDR3 length equals 16 residues. The chain's CDR3 is CASSQDRTRDSYEQYF. In nucleotides, the CDR3 is TGCGCCAGCAGCCAAGATAGGACTAGGGATTCCTACGAGCAGTACTTC.

This chain uses TRBV18 with TRBJ1-6; D perhaps matches TRBD1 (5 bases). CDR1 and CDR2 from the germline V gene are KGHSH and LQKENI. Trimming left V 3 bases short and J 14 bases short, with 14 bases between. The CDR3 extends over 13 amino acids. CDR3 residues: CASSPEGRGTLHF. As DNA, the CDR3 is TGTGCCAGCTCACCGGAGGGAAGGGGCACCCTCCACTTT.